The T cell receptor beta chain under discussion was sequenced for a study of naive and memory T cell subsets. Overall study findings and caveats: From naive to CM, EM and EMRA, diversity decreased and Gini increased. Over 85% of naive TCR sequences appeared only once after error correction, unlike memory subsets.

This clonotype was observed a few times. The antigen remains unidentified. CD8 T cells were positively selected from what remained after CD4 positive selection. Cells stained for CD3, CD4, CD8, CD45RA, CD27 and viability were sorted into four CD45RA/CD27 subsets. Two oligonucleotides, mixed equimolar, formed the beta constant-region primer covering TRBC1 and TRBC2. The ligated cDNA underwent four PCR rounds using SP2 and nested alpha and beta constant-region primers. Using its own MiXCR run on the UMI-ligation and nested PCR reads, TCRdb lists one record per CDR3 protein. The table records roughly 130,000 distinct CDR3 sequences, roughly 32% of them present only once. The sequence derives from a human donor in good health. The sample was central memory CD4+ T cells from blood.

CDR3 loop: CASSQTDTQYF. CDR3 sequence (DNA): TGTGCCAGCAGCCAGACAGATACGCAGTATTTT. The chain links TRBV7-9 to TRBJ2-3; no reliable D call. The CDR3 sequence is 11 residues long. Trimming left V 5 bases short and J 3 bases short, with 3 bases between. CDR1 is SEHNR and CDR2 is FQNEAQ in the germline V gene (reference sequence).